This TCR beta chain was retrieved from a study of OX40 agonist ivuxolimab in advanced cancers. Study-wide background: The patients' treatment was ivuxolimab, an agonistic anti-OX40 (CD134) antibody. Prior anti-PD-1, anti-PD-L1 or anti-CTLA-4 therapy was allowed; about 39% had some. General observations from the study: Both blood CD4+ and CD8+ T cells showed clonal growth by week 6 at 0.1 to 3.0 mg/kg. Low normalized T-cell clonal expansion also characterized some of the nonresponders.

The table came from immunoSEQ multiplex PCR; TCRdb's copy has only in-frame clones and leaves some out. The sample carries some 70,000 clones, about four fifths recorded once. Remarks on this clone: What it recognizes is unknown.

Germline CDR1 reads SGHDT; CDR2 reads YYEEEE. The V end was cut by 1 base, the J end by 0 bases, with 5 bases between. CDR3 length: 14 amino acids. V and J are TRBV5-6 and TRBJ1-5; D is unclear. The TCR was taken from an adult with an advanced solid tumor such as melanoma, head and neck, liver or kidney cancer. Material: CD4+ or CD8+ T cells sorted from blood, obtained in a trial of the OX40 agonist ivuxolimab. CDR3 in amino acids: CASSLRYSNQPQHF. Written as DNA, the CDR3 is TGTGCCAGCAGCTTGAGGTATAGCAATCAGCCCCAGCATTTT. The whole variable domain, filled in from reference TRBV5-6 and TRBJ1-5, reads DAGVTQSPTHLIKTRGQQVTLRCSPKSGHDTVSWYQQALGQGPQFIFQYYEEEERQRGNFPDRFSGHQFPNYSSELNVNALLLGDSALYLCASSLRYSNQPQHFGDGTRLSIL.